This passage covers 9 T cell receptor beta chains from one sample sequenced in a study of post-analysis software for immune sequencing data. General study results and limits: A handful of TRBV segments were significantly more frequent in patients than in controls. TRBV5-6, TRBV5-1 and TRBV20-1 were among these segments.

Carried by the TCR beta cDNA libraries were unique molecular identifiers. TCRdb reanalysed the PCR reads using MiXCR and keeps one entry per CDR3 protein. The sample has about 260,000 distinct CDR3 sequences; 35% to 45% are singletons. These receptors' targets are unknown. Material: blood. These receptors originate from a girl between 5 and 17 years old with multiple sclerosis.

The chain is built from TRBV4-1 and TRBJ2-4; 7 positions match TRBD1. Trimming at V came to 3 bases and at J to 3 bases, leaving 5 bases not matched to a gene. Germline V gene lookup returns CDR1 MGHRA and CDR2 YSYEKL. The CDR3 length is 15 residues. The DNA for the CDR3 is TGCGCCAGCAGCCATTATGACAGGGACAAAAACATTCAGTACTTC. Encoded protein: CASSHYDRDKNIQYF.

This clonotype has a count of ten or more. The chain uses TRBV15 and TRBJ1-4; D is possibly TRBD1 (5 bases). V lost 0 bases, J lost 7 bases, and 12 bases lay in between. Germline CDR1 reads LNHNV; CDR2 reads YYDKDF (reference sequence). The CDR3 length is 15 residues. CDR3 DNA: TGTGCCACCAGCAGAGAGGCAGGGATGAGTGAAAAACTGTTTTTT. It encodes CATSREAGMSEKLFF.

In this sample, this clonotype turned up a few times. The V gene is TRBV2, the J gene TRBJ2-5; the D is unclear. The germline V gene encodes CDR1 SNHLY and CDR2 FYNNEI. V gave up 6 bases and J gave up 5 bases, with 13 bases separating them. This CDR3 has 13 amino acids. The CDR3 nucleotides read TGTGCCAGCAGCGGGCAACGTCAGGAGACCCAGTACTTC. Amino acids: CASSGQRQETQYF. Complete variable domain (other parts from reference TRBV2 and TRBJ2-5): EPEVTQTPSHQVTQMGQEVILRCVPISNHLYFYWYRQILGQKVEFLVSFYNNEISEKSEIFDDQFSVERPDGSNFTLKIRSTKLEDSAMYFCASSGQRQETQYFGPGTRLLVL.

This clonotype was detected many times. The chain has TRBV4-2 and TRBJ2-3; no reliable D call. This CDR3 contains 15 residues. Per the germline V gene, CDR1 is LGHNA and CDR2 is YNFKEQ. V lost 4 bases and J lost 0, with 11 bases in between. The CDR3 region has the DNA TGTGCCAGCAGCCCGGTGGTAGGAAGCACAGATACGCAGTATTTT. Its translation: CASSPVVGSTDTQYF.

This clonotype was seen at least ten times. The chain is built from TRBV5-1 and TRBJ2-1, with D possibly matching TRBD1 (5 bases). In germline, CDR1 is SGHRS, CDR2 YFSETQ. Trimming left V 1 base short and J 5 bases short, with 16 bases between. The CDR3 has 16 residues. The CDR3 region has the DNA TGCGCCAGCAGCTTGAGTAGGGGCGATGAGGACAATGAGCAGTTCTTC. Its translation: CASSLSRGDEDNEQFF.

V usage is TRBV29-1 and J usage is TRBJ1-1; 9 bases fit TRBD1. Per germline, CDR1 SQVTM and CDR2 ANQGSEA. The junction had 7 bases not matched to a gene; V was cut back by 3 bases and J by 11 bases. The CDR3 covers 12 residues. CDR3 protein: CSVERTGAAAFF. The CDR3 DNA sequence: TGCAGCGTTGAGCGGACAGGGGCGGCGGCTTTCTTT.

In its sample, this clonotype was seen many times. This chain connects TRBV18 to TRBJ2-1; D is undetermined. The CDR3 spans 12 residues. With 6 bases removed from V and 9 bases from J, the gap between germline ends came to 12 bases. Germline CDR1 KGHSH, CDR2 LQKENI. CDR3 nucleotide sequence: TGTGCCAGCTCTGACCCAGGCAGTGAGCAGTTCTTC. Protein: CASSDPGSEQFF.

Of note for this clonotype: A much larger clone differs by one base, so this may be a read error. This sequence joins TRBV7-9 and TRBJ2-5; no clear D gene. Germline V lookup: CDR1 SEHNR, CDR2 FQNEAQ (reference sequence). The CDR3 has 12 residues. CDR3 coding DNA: TGTTCCAGCAGCTTAGAATTAAAGACCCAGTACTTC. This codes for CSSSLELKTQYF.

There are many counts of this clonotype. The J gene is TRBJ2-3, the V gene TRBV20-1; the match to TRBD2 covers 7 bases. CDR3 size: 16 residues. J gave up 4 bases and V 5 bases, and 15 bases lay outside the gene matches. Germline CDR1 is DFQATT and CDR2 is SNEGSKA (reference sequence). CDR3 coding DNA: TGCAGTGCTGAGGGCCGACTAGCCCCGGGGTCAGATACGCAGTATTTT. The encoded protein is CSAEGRLAPGSDTQYF.